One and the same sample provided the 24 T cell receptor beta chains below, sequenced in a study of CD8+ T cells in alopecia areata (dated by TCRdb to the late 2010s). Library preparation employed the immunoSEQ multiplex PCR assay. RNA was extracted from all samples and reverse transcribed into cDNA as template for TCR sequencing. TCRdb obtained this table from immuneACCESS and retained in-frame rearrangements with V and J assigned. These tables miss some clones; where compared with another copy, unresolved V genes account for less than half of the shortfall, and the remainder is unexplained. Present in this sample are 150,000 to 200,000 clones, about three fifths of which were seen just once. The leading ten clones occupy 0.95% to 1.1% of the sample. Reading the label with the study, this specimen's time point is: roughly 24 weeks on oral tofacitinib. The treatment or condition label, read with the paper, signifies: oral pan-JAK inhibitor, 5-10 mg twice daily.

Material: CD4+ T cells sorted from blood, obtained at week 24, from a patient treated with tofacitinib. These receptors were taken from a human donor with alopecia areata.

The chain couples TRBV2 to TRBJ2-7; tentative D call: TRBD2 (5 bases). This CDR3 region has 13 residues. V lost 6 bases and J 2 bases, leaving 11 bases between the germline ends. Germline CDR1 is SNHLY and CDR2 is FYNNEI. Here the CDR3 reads CASREAFTYEQYF. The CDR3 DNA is TGTGCCAGCAGGGAGGCTTTTACCTACGAGCAGTACTTC.

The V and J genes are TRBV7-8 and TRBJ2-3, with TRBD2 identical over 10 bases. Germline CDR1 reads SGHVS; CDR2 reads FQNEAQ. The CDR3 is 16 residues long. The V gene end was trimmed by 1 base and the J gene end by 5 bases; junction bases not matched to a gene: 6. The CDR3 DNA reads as TGTGCCAGCAGCTTAGGAGCGGGGGGGCAGGGAGATACGCAGTATTTT. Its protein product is CASSLGAGGQGDTQYF. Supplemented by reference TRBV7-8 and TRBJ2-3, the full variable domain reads GAGVSQSPRYKVAKRGQDVALRCDPISGHVSLFWYQQALGQGPEFLTYFQNEAQLDKSGLPSDRFFAERPEGSVSTLKIQRTQQEDSAVYLCASSLGAGGQGDTQYFGPGTRLTVL.

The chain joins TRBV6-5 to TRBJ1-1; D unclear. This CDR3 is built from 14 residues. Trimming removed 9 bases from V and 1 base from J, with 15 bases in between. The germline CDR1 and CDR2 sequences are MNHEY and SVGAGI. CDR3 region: CASAWAGSNTEAFF. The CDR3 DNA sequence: TGTGCCAGTGCTTGGGCAGGATCGAACACTGAAGCTTTCTTT.

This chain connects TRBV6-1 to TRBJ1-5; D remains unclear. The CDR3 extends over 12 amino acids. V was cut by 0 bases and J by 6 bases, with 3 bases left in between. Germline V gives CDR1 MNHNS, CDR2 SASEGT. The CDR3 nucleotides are TGTGCCAGCAGTGAAGCGCCTCAGCCCCAGCATTTT. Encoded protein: CASSEAPQPQHF.

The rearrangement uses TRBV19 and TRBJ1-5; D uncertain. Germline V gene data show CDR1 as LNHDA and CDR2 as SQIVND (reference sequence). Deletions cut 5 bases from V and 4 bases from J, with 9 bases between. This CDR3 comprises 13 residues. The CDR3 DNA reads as TGTGCCAGTAGTGAAAGAGTTAATCAGCCCCAGCATTTT. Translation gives CASSERVNQPQHF.

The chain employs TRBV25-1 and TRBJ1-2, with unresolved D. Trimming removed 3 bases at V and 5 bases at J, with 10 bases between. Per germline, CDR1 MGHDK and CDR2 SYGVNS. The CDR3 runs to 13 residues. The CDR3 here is CASSEGAIYGYTF. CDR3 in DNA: TGTGCCAGCAGTGAGGGAGCTATTTATGGCTACACCTTC.

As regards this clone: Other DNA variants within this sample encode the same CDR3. The DNA for the CDR3 is TGCAGCGTTTCGGGACAGCTGAACACTGAAGCTTTCTTT. Encoded protein: CSVSGQLNTEAFF. This sequence joins TRBV29-1 and TRBJ1-1; TRBD1 matches 7 bases. Per germline, CDR1 SQVTM and CDR2 ANQGSEA. The CDR3 sequence is 13 residues long. Trimming took 5 bases from V and 0 from J; bases not matched to a gene: 3.

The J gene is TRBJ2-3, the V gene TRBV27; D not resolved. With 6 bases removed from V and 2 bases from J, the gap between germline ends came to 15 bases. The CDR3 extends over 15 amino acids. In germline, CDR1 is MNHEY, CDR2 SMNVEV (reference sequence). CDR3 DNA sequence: TGTGCCAGCAGATCTGGGCGGAACCCCACAGATACGCAGTATTTT. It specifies CASRSGRNPTDTQYF.

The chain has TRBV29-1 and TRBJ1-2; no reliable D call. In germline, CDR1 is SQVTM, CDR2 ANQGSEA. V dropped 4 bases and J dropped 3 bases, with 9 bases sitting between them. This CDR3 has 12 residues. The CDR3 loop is CSVVREDYGYTF. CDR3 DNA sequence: TGCAGCGTTGTGCGGGAGGACTATGGCTACACCTTC.

The DNA of the CDR3 is TGTGCCAGCAGCCCTTTGGACAGGCCACAAGAGACCCAGTACTTC. Encoded protein: CASSPLDRPQETQYF. The genes are TRBV7-2 and TRBJ2-5; 7 bases match TRBD1. CDR3 length: 15 residues. V shed 5 bases, J shed 2 bases, and the junction held 8 bases outside the gene matches. Germline V lookup: CDR1 SGHTA, CDR2 FQGNSA.

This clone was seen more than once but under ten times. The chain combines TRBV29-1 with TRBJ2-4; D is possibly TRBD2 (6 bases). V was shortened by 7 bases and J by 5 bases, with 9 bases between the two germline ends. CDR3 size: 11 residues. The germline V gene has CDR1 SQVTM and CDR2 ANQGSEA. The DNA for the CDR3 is TGCAGCGGGGGGGACCAAAACATTCAGTACTTC. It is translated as CSGGDQNIQYF.

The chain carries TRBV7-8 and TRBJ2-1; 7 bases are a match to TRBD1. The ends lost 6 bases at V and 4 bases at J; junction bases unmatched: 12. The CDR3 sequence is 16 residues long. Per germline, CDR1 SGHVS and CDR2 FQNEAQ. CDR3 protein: CASRLRPGQYYNEQFF. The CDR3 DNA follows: TGTGCCAGCAGACTACGGCCGGGACAGTATTACAATGAGCAGTTCTTC.

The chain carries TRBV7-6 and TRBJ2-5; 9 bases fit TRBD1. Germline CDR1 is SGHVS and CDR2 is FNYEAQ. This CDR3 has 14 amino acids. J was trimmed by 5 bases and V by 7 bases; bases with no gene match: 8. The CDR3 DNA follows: TGTGCCAGCAACCCGACAGGGGGAATGGAGACCCAGTACTTC. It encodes CASNPTGGMETQYF.

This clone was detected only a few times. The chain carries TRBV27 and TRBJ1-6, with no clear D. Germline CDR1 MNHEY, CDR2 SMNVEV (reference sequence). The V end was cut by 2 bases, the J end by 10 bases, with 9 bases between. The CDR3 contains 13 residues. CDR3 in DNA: TGTGCCAGCAGTTTAAGCCCGGGATCACCCCTCCACTTT. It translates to CASSLSPGSPLHF.

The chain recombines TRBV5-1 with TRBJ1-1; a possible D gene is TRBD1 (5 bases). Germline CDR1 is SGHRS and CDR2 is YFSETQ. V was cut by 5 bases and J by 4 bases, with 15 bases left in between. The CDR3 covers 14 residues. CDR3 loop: CASSPGQGFTEAFF. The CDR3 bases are TGCGCCAGCAGTCCCGGGCAGGGATTCACTGAAGCTTTCTTT.

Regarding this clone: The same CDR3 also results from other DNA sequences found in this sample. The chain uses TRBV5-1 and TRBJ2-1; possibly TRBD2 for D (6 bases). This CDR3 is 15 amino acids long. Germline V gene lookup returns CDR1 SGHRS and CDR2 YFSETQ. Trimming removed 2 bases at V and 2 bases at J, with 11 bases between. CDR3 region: CASSLRLGAYNEQFF. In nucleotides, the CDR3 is TGCGCCAGCAGCTTAAGACTAGGGGCCTACAATGAGCAGTTCTTC.

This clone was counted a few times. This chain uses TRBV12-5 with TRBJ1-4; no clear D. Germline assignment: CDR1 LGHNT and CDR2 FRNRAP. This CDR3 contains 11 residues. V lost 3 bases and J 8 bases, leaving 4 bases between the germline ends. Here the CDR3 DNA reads TGTGCTAGTGGTTTAAAAGAAAAACTGTTTTTT. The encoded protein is CASGLKEKLFF.

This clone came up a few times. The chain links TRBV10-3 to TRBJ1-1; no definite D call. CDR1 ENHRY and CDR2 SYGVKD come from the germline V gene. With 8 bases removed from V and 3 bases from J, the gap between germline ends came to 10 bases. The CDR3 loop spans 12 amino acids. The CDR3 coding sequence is TGTGCCATCGGAGGCGGGGACACTGAAGCTTTCTTT. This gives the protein CAIGGGDTEAFF.

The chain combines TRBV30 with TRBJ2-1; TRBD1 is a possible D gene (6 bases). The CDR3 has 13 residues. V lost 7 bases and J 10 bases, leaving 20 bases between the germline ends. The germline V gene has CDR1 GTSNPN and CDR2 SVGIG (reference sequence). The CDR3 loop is CAFRDTGDLEQFF. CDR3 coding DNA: TGTGCCTTTCGGGACACGGGCGATTTAGAGCAGTTCTTC.

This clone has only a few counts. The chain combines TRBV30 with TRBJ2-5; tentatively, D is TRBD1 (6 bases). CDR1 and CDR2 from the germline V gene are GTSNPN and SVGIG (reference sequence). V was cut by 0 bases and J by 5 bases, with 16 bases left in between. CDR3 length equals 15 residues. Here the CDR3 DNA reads TGTGCCTGGAGTGTCCGACGCAGGGGCTATGAGACCCAGTACTTC. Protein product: CAWSVRRRGYETQYF.

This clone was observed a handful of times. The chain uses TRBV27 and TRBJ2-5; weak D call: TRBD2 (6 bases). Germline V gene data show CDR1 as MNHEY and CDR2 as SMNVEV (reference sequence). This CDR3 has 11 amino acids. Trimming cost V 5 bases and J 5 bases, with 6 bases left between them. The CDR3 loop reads CASSGGETQYF. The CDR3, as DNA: TGTGCCAGCAGTGGAGGGGAGACCCAGTACTTC.

Here the CDR3 reads CSVGPGLEETQYF. In nucleotides, the CDR3 is TGCAGCGTTGGGCCGGGACTCGAAGAGACCCAGTACTTC. The chain links TRBV29-1 to TRBJ2-5, with D possibly matching TRBD2 (6 bases). Per the germline V gene, CDR1 is SQVTM and CDR2 is ANQGSEA. The CDR3 is made up of 13 amino acids. The V end lost 4 bases, the J end lost 3 bases, and 12 bases lay between the germline ends.

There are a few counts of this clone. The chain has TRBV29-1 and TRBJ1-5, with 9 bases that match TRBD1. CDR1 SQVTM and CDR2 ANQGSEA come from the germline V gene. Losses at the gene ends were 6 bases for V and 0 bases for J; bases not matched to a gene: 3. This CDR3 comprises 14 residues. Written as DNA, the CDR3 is TGCAGCGTGGGGGGACAGGGTAGCAATCAGCCCCAGCATTTT. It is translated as CSVGGQGSNQPQHF.

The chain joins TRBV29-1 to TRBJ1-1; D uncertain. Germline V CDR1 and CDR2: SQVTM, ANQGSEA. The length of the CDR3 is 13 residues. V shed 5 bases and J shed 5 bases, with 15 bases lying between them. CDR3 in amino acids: CSVKIVRETEAFF. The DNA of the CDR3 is TGCAGCGTTAAGATAGTTAGGGAGACTGAAGCTTTCTTT. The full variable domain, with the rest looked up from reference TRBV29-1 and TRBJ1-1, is SAVISQKPSRDICQRGTSLTIQCQVDSQVTMMFWYRQQPGQSLTLIATANQGSEATYESGFVIDKFPISRPNLTFSTLTVSNMSPEDSSIYLCSVKIVRETEAFFGQGTRLTVV.